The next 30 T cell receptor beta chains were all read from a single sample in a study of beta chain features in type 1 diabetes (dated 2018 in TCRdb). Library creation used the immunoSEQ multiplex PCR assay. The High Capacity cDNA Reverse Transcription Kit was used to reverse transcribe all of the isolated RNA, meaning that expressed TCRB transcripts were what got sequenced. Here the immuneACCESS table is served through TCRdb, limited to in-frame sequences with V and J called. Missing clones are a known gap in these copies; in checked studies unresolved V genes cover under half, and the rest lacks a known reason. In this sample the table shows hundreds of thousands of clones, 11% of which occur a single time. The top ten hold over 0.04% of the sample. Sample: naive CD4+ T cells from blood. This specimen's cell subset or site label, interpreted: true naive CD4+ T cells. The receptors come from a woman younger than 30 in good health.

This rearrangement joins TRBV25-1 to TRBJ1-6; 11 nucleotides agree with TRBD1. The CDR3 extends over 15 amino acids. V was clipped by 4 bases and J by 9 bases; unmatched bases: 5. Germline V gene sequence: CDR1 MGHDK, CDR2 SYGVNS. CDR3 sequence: CASSVPGQGVSPLHF. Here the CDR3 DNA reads TGTGCCAGCAGTGTACCGGGACAGGGGGTTTCACCCCTCCACTTT. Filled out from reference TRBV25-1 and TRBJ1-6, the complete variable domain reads EADIYQTPRYLVIGTGKKITLECSQTMGHDKMYWYQQDPGMELHLIHYSYGVNSTEKGDLSSESTVSRIRTEHFPLTLESARPSHTSQYLCASSVPGQGVSPLHFGNGTRLTVT.

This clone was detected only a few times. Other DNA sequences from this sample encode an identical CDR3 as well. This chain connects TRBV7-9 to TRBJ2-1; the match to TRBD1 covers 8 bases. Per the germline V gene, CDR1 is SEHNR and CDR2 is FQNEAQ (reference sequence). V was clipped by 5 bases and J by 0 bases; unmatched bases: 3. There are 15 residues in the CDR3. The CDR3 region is CASSPGGSSYNEQFF. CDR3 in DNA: TGTGCCAGCAGCCCAGGGGGCAGCTCCTACAATGAGCAGTTCTTC.

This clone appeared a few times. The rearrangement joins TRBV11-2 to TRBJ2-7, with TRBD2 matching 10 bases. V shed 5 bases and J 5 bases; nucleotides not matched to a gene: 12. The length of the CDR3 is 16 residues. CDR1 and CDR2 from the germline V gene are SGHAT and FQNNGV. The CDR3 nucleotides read TGTGCCAGCAGCGCCCAGCTAGCGGGAGCATCCCACGAGCAGTACTTC. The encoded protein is CASSAQLAGASHEQYF.

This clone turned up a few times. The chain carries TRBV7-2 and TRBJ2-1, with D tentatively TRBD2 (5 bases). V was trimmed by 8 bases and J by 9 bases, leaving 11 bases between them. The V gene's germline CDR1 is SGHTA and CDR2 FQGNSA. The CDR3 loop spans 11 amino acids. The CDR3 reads CASSTRGEQFF. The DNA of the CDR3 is TGTGCCAGCTCTACTCGGGGTGAGCAGTTCTTC.

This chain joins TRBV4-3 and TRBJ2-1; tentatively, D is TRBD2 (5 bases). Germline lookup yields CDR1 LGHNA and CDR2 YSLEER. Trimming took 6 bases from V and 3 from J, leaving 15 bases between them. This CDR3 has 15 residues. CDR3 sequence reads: CASRRTTGSYNEQFF. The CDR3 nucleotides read TGCGCCAGCAGGCGCACGACGGGAAGCTACAATGAGCAGTTCTTC.

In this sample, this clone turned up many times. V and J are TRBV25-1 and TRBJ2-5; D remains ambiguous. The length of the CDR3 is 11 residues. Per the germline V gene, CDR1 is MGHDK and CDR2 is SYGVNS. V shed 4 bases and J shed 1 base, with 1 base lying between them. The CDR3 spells CASSVQETQYF. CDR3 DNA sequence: TGTGCCAGCAGTGTCCAAGAGACCCAGTACTTC.

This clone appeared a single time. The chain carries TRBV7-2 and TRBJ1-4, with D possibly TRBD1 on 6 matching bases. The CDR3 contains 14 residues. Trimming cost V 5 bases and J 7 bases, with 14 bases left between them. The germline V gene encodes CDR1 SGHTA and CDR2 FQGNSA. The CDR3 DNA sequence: TGTGCCAGCAGCGCAACAGGGTTGGTTGAAAAACTGTTTTTT. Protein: CASSATGLVEKLFF.

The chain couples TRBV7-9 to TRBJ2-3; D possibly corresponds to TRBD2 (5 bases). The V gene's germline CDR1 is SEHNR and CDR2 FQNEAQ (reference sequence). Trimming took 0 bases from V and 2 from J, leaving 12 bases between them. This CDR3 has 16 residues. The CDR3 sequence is CASSLAIATVTDTQYF. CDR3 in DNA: TGTGCCAGCAGCTTAGCGATAGCGACGGTCACAGATACGCAGTATTTT.

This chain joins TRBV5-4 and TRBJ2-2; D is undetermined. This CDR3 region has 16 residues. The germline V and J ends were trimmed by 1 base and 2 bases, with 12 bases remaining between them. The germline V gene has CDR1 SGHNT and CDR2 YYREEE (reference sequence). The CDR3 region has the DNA TGTGCCAGCAGCTTGAGTCCGATTTCAAACACCGGGGAGCTGTTTTTT. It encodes CASSLSPISNTGELFF.

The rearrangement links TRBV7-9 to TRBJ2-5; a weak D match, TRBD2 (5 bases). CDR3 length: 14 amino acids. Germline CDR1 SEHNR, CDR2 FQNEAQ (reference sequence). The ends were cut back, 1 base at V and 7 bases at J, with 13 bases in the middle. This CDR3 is CASSLVMDSGTQYF. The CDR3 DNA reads TGTGCCAGCAGCTTAGTTATGGACTCGGGGACCCAGTACTTC.

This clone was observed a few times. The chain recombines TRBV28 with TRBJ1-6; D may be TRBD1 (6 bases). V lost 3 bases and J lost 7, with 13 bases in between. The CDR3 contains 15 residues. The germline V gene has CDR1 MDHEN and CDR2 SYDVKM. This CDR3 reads CASSFPGGGNSPLHF. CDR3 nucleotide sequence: TGTGCCAGCAGTTTTCCGGGGGGCGGGAATTCACCCCTCCACTTT.

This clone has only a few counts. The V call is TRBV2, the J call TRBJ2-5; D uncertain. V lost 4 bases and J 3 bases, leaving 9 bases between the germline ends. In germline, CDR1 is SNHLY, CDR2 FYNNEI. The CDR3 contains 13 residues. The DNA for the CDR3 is TGTGCCAGCAGTGGTGTTGCTAAAGAGACCCAGTACTTC. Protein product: CASSGVAKETQYF.

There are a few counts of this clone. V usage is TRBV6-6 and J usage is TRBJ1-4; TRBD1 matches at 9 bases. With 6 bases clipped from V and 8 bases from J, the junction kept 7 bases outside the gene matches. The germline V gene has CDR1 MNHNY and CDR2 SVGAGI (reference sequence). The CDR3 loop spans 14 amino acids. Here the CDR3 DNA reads TGTGCCAGCAGCTGGACCGGGACAGGGGAAAAACTGTTTTTT. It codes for CASSWTGTGEKLFF.

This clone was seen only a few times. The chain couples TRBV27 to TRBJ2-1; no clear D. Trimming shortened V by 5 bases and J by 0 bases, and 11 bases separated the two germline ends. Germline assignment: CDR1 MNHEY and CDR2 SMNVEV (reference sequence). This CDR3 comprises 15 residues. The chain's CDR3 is CASSKDGSSYNEQFF. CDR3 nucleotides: TGTGCCAGCAGTAAGGACGGAAGCTCCTACAATGAGCAGTTCTTC.

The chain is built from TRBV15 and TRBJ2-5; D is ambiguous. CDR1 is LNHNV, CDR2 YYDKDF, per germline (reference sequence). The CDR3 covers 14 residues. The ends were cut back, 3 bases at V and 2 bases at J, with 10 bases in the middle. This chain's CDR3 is CATSSMRFQETQYF. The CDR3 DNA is TGTGCCACCAGCAGTATGAGATTTCAAGAGACCCAGTACTTC.

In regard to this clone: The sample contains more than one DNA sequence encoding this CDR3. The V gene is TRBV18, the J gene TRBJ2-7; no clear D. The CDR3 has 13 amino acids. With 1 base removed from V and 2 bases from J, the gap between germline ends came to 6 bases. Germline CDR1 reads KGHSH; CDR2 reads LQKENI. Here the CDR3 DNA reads TGTGCCAGCTCACCACAGGGTACCTACGAGCAGTACGTC. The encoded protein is CASSPQGTYEQYV.

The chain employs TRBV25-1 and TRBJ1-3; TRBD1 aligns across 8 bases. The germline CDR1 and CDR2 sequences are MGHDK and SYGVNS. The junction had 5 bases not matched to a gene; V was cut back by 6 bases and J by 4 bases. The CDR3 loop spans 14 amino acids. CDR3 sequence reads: CASRPRGPGNTIYF. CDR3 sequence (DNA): TGTGCCAGCAGGCCCAGGGGGCCGGGAAACACCATATATTTT.

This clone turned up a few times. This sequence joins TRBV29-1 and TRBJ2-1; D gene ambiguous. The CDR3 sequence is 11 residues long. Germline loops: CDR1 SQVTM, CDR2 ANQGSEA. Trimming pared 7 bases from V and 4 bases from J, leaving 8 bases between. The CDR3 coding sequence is TGCAGCGCTGGGATATACAATGAGCAGTTCTTC. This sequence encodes CSAGIYNEQFF.

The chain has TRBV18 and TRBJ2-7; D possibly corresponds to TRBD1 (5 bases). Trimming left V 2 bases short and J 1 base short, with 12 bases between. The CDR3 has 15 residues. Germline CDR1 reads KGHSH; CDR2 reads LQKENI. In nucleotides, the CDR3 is TGTGCCAGCTCACCAGGGGCTTCCGCATCCTACGAGCAGTACTTC. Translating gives CASSPGASASYEQYF.

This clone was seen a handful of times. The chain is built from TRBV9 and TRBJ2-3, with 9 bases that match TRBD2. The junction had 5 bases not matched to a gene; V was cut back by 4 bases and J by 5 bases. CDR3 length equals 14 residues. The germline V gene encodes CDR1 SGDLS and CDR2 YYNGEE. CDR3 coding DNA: TGTGCCAGCAGCCCGGGACTAGCTGTAGATACGCAGTATTTT. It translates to CASSPGLAVDTQYF.

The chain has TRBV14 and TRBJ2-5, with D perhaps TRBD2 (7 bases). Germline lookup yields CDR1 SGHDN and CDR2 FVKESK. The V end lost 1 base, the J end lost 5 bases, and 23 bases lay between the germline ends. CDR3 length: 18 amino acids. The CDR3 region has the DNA TGTGCCAGCAGCCAAGGGAGCGGGGCCTCCCTGAGGGGGGAGACCCAGTACTTC. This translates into CASSQGSGASLRGETQYF.

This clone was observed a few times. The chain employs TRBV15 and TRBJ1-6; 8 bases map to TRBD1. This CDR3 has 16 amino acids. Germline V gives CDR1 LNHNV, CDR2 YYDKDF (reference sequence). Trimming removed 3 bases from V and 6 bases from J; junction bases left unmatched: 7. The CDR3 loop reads CATSREDRVGNSPLHF. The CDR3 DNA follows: TGTGCCACCAGCAGGGAGGACAGGGTTGGTAATTCACCCCTCCACTTT.

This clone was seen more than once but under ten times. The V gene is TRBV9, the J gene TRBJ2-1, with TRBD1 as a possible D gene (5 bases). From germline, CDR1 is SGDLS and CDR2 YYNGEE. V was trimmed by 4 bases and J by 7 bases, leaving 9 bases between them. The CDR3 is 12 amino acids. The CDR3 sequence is CASSIGANEQFF. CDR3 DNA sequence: TGTGCCAGCAGCATTGGGGCTAATGAGCAGTTCTTC.

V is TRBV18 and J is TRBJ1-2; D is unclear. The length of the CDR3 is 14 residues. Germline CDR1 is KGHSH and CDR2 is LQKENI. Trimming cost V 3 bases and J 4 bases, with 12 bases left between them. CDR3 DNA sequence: TGTGCCAGCTCACCGACCCCAGAAGGCTATGGCTACACCTTC. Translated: CASSPTPEGYGYTF.

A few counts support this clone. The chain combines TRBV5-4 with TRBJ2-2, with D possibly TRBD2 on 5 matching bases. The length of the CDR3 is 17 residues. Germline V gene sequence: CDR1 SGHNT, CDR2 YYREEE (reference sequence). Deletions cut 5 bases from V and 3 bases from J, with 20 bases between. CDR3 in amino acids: CASRLLVGVLDTGELFF. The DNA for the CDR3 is TGTGCCAGCAGGCTGCTAGTGGGAGTCCTCGACACCGGGGAGCTGTTTTTT.

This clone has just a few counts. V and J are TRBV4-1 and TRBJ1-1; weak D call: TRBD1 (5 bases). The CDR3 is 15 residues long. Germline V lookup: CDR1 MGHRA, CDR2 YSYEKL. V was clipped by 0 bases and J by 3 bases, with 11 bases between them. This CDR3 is CASSQDRQRYTEAFF. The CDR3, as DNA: TGCGCCAGCAGCCAAGATCGACAGAGGTACACTGAAGCTTTCTTT.

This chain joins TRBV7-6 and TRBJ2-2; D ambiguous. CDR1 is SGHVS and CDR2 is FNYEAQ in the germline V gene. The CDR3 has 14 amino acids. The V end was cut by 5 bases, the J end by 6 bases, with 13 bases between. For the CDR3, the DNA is TGTGCCAGCAGCAAGGTTGTGGTGCCCGGGGAGCTGTTTTTT. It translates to CASSKVVVPGELFF.

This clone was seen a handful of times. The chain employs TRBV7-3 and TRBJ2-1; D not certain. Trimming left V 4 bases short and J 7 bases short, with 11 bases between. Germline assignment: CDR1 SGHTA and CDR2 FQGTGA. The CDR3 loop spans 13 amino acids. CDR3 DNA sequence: TGTGCCAGCAGCTCCTATTTCGGGAATGAGCAGTTCTTC. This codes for CASSSYFGNEQFF.

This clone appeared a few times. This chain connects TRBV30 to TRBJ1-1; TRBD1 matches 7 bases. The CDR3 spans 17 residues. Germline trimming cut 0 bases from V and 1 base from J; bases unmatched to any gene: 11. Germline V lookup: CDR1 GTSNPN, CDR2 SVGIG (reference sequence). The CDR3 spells CAWSVSRTGVGNTEAFF. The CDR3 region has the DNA TGTGCCTGGAGTGTGAGCCGCACAGGGGTAGGGAACACTGAAGCTTTCTTT.

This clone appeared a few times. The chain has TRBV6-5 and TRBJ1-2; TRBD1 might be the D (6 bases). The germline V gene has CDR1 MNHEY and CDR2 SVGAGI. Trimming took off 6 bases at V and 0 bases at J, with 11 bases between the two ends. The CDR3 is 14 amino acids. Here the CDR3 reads CASSRQVSNYGYTF. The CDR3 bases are TGTGCCAGCAGCCGACAGGTTTCTAACTATGGCTACACCTTC.